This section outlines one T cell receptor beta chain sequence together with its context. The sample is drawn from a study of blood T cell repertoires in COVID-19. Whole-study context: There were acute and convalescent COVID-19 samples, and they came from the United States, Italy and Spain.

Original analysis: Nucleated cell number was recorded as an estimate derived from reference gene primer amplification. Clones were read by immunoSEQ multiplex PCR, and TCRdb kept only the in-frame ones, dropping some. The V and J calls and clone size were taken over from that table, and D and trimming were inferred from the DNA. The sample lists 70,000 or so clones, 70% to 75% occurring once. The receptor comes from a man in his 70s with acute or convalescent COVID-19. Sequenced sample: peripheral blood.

CDR3 amino acids: CATSDPGTVQFF. CDR3 coding DNA: TGTGCCACCAGTGATCCCGGGACAGTTCAGTTCTTC. V is TRBV24-1 and J is TRBJ2-1; TRBD1 matches 7 bases. Germline V gives CDR1 KGHDR, CDR2 SFDVKD. CDR3 length: 12 amino acids. Trimming cost V 3 bases and J 13 bases; bases outside gene matches: 5.